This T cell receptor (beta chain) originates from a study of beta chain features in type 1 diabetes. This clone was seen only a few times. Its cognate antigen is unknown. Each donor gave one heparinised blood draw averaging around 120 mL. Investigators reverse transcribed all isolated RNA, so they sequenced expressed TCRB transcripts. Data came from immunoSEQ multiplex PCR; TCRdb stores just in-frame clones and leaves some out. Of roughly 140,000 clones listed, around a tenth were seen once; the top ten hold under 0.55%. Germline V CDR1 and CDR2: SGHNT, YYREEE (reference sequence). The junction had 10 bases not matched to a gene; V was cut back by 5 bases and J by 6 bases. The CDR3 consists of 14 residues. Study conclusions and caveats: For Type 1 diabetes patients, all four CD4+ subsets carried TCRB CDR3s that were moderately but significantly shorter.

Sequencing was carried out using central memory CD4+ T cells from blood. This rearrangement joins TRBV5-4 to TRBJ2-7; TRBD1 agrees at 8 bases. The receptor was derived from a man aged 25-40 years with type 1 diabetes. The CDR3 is CASSFKAGGSEQYF. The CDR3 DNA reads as TGTGCCAGCAGTTTTAAGGCAGGGGGCAGCGAGCAGTACTTC.